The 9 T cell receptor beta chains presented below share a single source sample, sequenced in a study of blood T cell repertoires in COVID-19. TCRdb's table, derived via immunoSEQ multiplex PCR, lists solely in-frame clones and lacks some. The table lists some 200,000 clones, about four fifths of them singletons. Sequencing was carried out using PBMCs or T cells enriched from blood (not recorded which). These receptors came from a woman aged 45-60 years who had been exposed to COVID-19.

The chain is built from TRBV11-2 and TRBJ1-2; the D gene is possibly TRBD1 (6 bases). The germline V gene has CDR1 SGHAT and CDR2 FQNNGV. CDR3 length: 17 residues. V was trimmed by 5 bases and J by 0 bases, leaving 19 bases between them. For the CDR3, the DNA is TGTGCCAGCAGCCCTTATTTCCGGGACACCTCTAACTATGGCTACACCTTC. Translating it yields CASSPYFRDTSNYGYTF.

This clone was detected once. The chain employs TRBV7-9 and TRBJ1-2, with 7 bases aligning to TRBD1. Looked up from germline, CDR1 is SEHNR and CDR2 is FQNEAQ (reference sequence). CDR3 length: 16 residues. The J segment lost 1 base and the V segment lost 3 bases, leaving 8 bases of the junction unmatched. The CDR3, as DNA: TGTGCCAGCAGCTTCGGAGACAGGGTTTATAACTATGGCTACACCTTC. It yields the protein CASSFGDRVYNYGYTF.

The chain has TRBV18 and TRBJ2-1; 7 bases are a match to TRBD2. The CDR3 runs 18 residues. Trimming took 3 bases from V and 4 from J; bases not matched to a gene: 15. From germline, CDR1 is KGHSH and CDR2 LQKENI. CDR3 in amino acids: CASSPSPRREGGYNEQFF. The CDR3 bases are TGTGCCAGCTCACCCTCCCCACGCAGGGAGGGCGGGTACAATGAGCAGTTCTTC.

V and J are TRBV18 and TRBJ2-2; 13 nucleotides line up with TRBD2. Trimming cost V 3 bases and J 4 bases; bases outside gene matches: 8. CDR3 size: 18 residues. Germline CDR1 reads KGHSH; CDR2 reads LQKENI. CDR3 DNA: TGTGCCAGCTCACCGGGACTAGCGGGGCCCCGGGGCACCGGGGAGCTGTTTTTT. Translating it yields CASSPGLAGPRGTGELFF.

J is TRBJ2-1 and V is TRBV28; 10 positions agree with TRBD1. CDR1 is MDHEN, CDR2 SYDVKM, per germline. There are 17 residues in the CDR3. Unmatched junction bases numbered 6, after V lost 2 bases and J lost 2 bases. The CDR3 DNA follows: TGTGCCAGCAGTTTACCCTTTGGGACAGGGGCCTACAATGAGCAGTTCTTC. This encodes CASSLPFGTGAYNEQFF.

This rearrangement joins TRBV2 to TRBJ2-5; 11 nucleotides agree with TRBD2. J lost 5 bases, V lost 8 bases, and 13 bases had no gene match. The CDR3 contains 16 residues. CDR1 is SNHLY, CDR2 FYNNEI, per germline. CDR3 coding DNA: TGTGCCAGCTGTCTTTCTCTAGCGGGGGGCTGGGAGACCCAGTACTTC. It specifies CASCLSLAGGWETQYF.

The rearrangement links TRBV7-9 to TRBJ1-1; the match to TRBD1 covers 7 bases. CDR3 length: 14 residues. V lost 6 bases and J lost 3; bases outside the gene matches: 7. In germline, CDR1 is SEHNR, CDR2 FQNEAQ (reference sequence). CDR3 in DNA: TGTGCCAGCAGTCTTACAGGGGATTACACTGAAGCTTTCTTT. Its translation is CASSLTGDYTEAFF.

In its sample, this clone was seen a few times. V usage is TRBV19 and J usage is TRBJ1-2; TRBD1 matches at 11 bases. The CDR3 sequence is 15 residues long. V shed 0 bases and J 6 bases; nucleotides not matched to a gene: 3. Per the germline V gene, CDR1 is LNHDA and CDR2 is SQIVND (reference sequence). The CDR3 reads CASSIDRDRGNGYTF. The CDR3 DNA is TGTGCCAGTAGTATAGATCGGGACAGGGGGAATGGCTACACCTTC.

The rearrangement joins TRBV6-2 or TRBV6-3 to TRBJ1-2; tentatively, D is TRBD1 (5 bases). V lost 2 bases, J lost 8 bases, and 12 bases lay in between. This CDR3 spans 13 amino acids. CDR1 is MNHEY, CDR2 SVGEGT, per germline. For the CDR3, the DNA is TGTGCCAGCAGTTACGATGGGGCTTACGGCTACACCTTC. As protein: CASSYDGAYGYTF.